Shown below are 9 T cell receptor beta chains from a single sample sequenced in a study of response to subunit inactivated influenza vaccine (dated by TCRdb to 2017 to 2018). The protocol used for the library was RT-PCR. Sequencing was performed on an Illumina HiSeq 2500. The raw public reads went through TCRdb reprocessing: fastp at Q25, MiXCR clone calling, in-frame beta chains kept. Rows are combined by CDR3 protein, so each entry shows the most common genes and DNA. The sample table holds 650,000 to 800,000 distinct CDR3 sequences, of which around 14% were seen once. The ten largest clones capture less than 9% of the sample. The specimen was PBMCs from blood, collected less than 15 days before vaccination. Every receptor here comes from a man aged 45-60 years who received an inactivated influenza vaccine. Donor details come from another sample of the same person, matched by shared clones.

The J gene is TRBJ1-4, the V gene TRBV11-2, with D maybe TRBD1 (5 bases). The CDR3 has 14 residues. V dropped 6 bases and J dropped 8 bases, with 16 bases sitting between them. Germline V lookup: CDR1 SGHAT, CDR2 FQNNGV. CDR3 region: CASRRPGWGEKLFF. In DNA, the CDR3 is TGTGCCAGCAGGCGACCAGGGTGGGGCGAAAAACTGTTTTTT.

This clonotype was detected a few times. V usage is TRBV7-2 and J usage is TRBJ1-4; D unclear. The CDR3 contains 18 residues. Germline V gene sequence: CDR1 SGHTA, CDR2 FQGNSA. V was pared by 0 bases and J by 5 bases, with 19 bases between. The CDR3 nucleotides read TGTGCCAGCAGCTTAGCATATGCGGCGCTAGGACCGAATGAAAAACTGTTTTTT. It is translated as CASSLAYAALGPNEKLFF.

This chain links TRBV7-6 with TRBJ2-5; D uncertain. CDR3 length: 15 amino acids. Trimming removed 1 base from V and 0 bases from J, with 9 bases in between. CDR1 and CDR2 from the germline V gene are SGHVS and FNYEAQ. The CDR3, as DNA: TGTGCCAGCAGCTTAGGGTTGGGGAACCAAGAGACCCAGTACTTC. Protein: CASSLGLGNQETQYF. The full variable domain, rest sourced from reference TRBV7-6 and TRBJ2-5, is GAGVSQSPRYKVTKRGQDVALRCDPISGHVSLYWYRQALGQGPEFLTYFNYEAQQDKSGLPNDRFSAERPEGSISTLTIQRTEQRDSAMYRCASSLGLGNQETQYFGPGTRLLVL.

A few counts support this clonotype. This chain uses TRBV28 with TRBJ1-5; D is unresolved. V was clipped by 4 bases and J by 0 bases, with 7 bases between them. The CDR3 is 14 residues long. Germline V gene lookup returns CDR1 MDHEN and CDR2 SYDVKM. DNA of the CDR3: TGTGCCAGCAGTTGGTCCCCTAGCAATCAGCCCCAGCATTTT. Translation: CASSWSPSNQPQHF.

The sample holds a few counts of this clonotype. V is TRBV5-1 and J is TRBJ2-1, with 15 bases matching TRBD2. Germline CDR1 is SGHRS and CDR2 is YFSETQ. This CDR3 region has 23 residues. Losses at the gene ends were 2 bases for V and 7 bases for J; bases not matched to a gene: 25. The CDR3 nucleotides read TGCGCCAGCAGCTTTCCACAACTCGATTCCGGGACTAGCGGGAGGCCCCTAGAAAATGAGCAGTTCTTC. Translating it yields CASSFPQLDSGTSGRPLENEQFF.

In its sample, this clonotype was seen a few times. V gene TRBV20-1 combines with J gene TRBJ2-2; TRBD1 matches at 8 bases. The V segment lost 2 bases and the J segment 1 base; nucleotides outside the gene matches: 3. The CDR3 is made up of 15 amino acids. Germline lookup yields CDR1 DFQATT and CDR2 SNEGSKA (reference sequence). CDR3 sequence reads: CSARTGTGNTGELFF. The DNA of the CDR3 is TGCAGTGCTAGAACCGGGACAGGGAACACCGGGGAGCTGTTTTTT.

This clonotype was seen only a few times. V gene TRBV12-3 or TRBV12-4 combines with J gene TRBJ1-2; 7 bases are shared with TRBD1. CDR3 size: 14 residues. V was pared by 5 bases and J by 4 bases, with 7 bases of the junction left unmatched. CDR3 coding DNA: TGTGCCAGCAGTACTAACAGGGGCGGCTATGGCTACACCTTC. The encoded protein is CASSTNRGGYGYTF.

This clonotype has a count of ten or more. This chain links TRBV5-1 with TRBJ2-1; weak D call: TRBD2 (6 bases). The CDR3 spans 15 residues. Germline CDR1 is SGHRS and CDR2 is YFSETQ. V dropped 4 bases and J dropped 0 bases, with 11 bases sitting between them. DNA of the CDR3: TGCGCCAGCAGCACCTGGGAGGACTCCTACAATGAGCAGTTCTTC. The encoded protein is CASSTWEDSYNEQFF.

There are a few counts of this clonotype. This chain uses TRBV12-3 or TRBV12-4 with TRBJ2-2, with D unresolved. CDR3 size: 13 residues. This CDR3 reads CATTSANTGELFF. CDR3 sequence (DNA): TGTGCTACTACCAGCGCGAACACCGGGGAGCTGTTTTTT.